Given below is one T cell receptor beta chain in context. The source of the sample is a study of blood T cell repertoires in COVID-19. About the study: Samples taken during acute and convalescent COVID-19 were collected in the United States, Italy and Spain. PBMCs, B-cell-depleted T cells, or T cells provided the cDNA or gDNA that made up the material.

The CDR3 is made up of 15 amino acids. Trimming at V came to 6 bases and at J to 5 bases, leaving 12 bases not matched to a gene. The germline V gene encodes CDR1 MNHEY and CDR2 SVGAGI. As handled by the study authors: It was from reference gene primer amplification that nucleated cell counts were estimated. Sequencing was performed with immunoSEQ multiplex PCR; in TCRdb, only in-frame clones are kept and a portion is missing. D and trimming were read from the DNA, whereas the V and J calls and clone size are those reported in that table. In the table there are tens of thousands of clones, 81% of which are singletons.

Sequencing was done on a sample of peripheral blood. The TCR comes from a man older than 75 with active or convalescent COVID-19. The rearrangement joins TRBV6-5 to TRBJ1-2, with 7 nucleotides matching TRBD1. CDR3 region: CASSPLGQFEYGYTF. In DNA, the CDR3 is TGTGCCAGCAGCCCCTTGGGACAGTTCGAGTATGGCTACACCTTC.